This T cell receptor (beta chain) was sequenced during a study of glioma-infiltrating T cells. The study's findings and limits: Tissue-blood divergence was below expectation in non-neoplastic patients, above in gliomas. CDR3 overlap between tissue and blood was very small.

Trimming left V 0 bases short and J 6 bases short, with 8 bases between. This CDR3 is 13 amino acids long. Germline values: CDR1 MNHEY, CDR2 SMNVEV (reference sequence). The sample holds many counts of this clonotype. Its target is unknown. Amplification of TCR alpha and beta CDR3 regions from RNA used iRepertoire nested multiplex PCR. Input was roughly 100-450 ng of tissue mRNA or PBMC total RNA. TCRdb itself ran the multiplex PCR reads through MiXCR, one entry per CDR3 protein. In the table there are some 90,000 distinct CDR3 sequences, approximately 42% of which are singletons. The chain combines TRBV27 with TRBJ1-1; D uncertain. Input material: glioma tissue, nonneoplastic brain tissue, or PBMCs (not recorded which). This TCR came from a human donor with low-grade glioma or glioblastoma, undergoing nonglioma brain surgery, or in good health (not recorded which). CDR3 nucleotides: TGTGCCAGCAGTTTATCGGTGTCAGCTGAAGCTTTCTTT. Translation: CASSLSVSAEAFF.